The 6 T cell receptor beta chains below come from one sample, sequenced in a study of long-term antiretroviral therapy in people with HIV. Survey level was the resolution at which the v3.0 immunoSEQ assay ran. The data were produced by immunoSEQ multiplex PCR, yet TCRdb's version contains in-frame clones alone and is incomplete. The data hold some 19,000 clones, with roughly 79% observed a single time. The sample consisted of unsorted PBMCs, taken 2.2 years after starting antiretroviral therapy. The receptor set was obtained from a man in his fifties or sixties with HIV.

The chain recombines TRBV28 with TRBJ2-7; either TRBD1 or TRBD2 may supply D (6 bases each). Trimming removed 6 bases from V and 2 bases from J, with 14 bases in between. CDR1 is MDHEN, CDR2 SYDVKM, per germline. The CDR3 is 14 amino acids. CDR3 region: CASRSMGGTYEQYF. The CDR3 DNA reads as TGTGCCAGCAGGTCTATGGGGGGCACCTACGAGCAGTACTTC. Drawing the rest from reference TRBV28 and TRBJ2-7, the complete variable domain is DVKVTQSSRYLVKRTGEKVFLECVQDMDHENMFWYRQDPGLGLRLIYFSYDVKMKEKGDIPEGYSVSREKKERFSLILESASTNQTSMYLCASRSMGGTYEQYFGPGTRLTVT.

The CDR3 spells CASSERQASYEQYF. CDR3 in DNA: TGTGCCAGCAGTGAAAGGCAGGCCTCCTACGAGCAGTACTTC. The chain has TRBV2 and TRBJ2-7; D is unresolved. Germline V gives CDR1 SNHLY, CDR2 FYNNEI. The CDR3 is 14 residues long. V was cut by 2 bases and J by 0 bases, with 8 bases left in between. The full variable domain, completed using reference TRBV2 and TRBJ2-7, is EPEVTQTPSHQVTQMGQEVILRCVPISNHLYFYWYRQILGQKVEFLVSFYNNEISEKSEIFDDQFSVERPDGSNFTLKIRSTKLEDSAMYFCASSERQASYEQYFGPGTRLTVT.

This clone showed up just once. This chain connects TRBV18 to TRBJ2-3; 10 positions match TRBD1. Trimming cost V 2 bases and J 4 bases; bases outside gene matches: 6. The CDR3 contains 16 residues. Germline values: CDR1 KGHSH, CDR2 LQKENI. CDR3 sequence reads: CASSPLATGGADTQYF. In nucleotides, the CDR3 is TGTGCCAGCTCACCATTGGCGACAGGGGGCGCAGATACGCAGTATTTT. The full variable domain, completed using reference TRBV18 and TRBJ2-3, is NAGVMQNPRHLVRRRGQEARLRCSPMKGHSHVYWYRQLPEEGLKFMVYLQKENIIDESGMPKERFSAEFPKEGPSILRIQQVVRGDSAAYFCASSPLATGGADTQYFGPGTRLTVL.

The rearrangement links TRBV9 to TRBJ2-2; possible D gene TRBD1, 6 bases. Germline assignment: CDR1 SGDLS and CDR2 YYNGEE. V gave up 0 bases and J gave up 6 bases, with 12 bases separating them. CDR3 length equals 15 residues. In nucleotides, the CDR3 is TGTGCCAGCAGCGTAGATGCCCGGACAGCCGGGGAGCTGTTTTTT. This encodes CASSVDARTAGELFF.

CDR3 protein: CASGPRPYSNQPQHF. The CDR3 bases are TGTGCTAGTGGCCCTCGACCGTATAGCAATCAGCCCCAGCATTTT. This chain connects TRBV12-5 to TRBJ1-5; D gene uncertain. In germline, CDR1 is LGHNT, CDR2 FRNRAP. The CDR3 covers 15 residues. V lost 6 bases to trimming and J lost 0 bases, with 12 bases between them.

This clone has a single count. The chain uses TRBV6-5 and TRBJ2-7, with 8 bases that match TRBD1. The CDR3 is made up of 14 amino acids. V was clipped by 2 bases and J by 4 bases; unmatched bases: 4. From germline, CDR1 is MNHEY and CDR2 SVGAGI. CDR3 bases: TGTGCCAGCAGTTACCTGGGACAGGCGTACGAGCAGTACTTC. Protein sequence: CASSYLGQAYEQYF.